This T cell receptor (beta chain) is from a study of cytomegalovirus exposure and HLA in healthy donors. Across the study: The same platform was used for the 110 or so validation repertoires as for the approximately 730 first-cohort repertoires, as reported in a later analysis.

TCRdb's copy holds only in-frame clones and misses some; the assay was immunoSEQ multiplex PCR. The sample carries over 110,000 clones, about 88% recorded once. This clone was counted a few times. The germline CDR1 and CDR2 sequences are MNHNY and SVGAGI (reference sequence). The CDR3 has 15 amino acids. V shed 5 bases, J shed 2 bases, and the junction held 6 bases outside the gene matches. From the roughly 110-subject validation cohort, which was separate from the roughly 690-subject first cohort, the donors were drawn. This chain joins TRBV6-6 and TRBJ1-2; TRBD1 matches at 9 bases. The sequencing sample was made of PBMCs. This receptor was obtained from a man between 18 and 35 years old in good health and CMV-seropositive. CDR3 protein: CASSKGQGGNYGYTF. As DNA, the CDR3 is TGTGCCAGCAGTAAGGGACAGGGAGGGAACTATGGCTACACCTTC.